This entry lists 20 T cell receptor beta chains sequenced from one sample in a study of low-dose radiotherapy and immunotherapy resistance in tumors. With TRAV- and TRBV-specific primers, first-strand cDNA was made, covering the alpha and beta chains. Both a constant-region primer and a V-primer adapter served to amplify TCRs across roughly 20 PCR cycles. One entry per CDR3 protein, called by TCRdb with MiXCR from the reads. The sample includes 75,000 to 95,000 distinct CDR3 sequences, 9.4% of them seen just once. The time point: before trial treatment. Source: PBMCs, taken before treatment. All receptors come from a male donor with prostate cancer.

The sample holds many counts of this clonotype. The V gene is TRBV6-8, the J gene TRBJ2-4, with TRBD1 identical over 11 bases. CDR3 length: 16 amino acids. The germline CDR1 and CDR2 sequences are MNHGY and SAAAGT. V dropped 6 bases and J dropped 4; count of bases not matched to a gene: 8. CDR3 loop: CASRPGTGGFKNIQYF. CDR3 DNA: TGTGCCAGCAGACCAGGGACAGGGGGATTTAAAAACATTCAGTACTTC.

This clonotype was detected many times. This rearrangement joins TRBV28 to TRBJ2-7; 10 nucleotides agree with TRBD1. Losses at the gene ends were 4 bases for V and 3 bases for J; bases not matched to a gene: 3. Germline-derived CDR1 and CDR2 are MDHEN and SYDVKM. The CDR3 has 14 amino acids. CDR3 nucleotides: TGTGCCAGCAGTTCAGGGACAGGGGTCTACGAGCAGTACTTC. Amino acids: CASSSGTGVYEQYF.

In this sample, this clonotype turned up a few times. In nucleotides, the CDR3 is TGCAGCGTAGCCCTGGGGGCCGCCTATGGGACCCAGTACTTC. This sequence encodes CSVALGAAYGTQYF. The chain has TRBV29-1 and TRBJ2-5, with a weak D call TRBD1 (6 bases). V lost 6 bases to trimming and J lost 7 bases, with 21 bases between them. The CDR3 consists of 14 residues. The germline V gene encodes CDR1 SQVTM and CDR2 ANQGSEA.

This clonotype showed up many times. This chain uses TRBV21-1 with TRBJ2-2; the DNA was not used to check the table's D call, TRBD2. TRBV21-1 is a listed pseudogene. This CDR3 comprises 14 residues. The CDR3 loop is CASKPGPNTGELFF. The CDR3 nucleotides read TGTGCCAGCAAACCAGGGCCTAACACCGGGGAGCTGTTTTTT.

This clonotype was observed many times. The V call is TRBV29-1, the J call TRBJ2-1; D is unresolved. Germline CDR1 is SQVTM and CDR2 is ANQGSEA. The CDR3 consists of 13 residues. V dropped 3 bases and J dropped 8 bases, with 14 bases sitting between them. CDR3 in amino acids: CSVDHGRTYEQFF. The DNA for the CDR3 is TGCAGCGTTGACCACGGCCGAACGTATGAGCAGTTCTTC.

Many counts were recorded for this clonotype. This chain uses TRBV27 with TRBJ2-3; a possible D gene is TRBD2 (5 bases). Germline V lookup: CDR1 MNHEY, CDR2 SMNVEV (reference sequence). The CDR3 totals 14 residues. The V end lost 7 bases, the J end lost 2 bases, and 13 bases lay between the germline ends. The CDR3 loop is CASTLSGFTDTQYF. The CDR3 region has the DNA TGTGCCAGCACCTTATCGGGATTCACAGATACGCAGTATTTT.

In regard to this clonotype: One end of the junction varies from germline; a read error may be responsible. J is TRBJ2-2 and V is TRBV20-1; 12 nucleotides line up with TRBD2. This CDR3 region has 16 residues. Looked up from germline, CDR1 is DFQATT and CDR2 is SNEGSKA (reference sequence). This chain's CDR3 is CSARDPLAGGGRGAVF. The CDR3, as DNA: TGCAGTGCTAGAGATCCCCTAGCGGGGGGGGGCCGGGGAGCTGTTTTT.

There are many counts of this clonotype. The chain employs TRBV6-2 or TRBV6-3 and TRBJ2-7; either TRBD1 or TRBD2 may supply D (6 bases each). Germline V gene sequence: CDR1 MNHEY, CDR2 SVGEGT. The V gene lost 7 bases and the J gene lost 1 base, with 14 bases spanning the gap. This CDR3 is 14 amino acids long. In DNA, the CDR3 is TGTGCCAGCAAGGCCGGGGGCAGTTCCTACGAGCAGTACTTC. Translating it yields CASKAGGSSYEQYF.

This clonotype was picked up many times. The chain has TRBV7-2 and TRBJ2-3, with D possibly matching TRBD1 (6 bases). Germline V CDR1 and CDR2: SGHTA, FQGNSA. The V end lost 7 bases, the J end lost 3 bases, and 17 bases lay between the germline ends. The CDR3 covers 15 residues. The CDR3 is CASTLPGHVTDTQYF. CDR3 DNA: TGTGCCAGCACCCTACCGGGACATGTTACAGATACGCAGTATTTT.

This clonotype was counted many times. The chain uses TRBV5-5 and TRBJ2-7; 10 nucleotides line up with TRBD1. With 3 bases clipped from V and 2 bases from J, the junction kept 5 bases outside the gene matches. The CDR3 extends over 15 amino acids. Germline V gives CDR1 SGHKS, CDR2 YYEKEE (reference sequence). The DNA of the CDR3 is TGTGCCAGCAGCTGGGGACAGGGGACTACCTACGAGCAGTACTTC. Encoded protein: CASSWGQGTTYEQYF.

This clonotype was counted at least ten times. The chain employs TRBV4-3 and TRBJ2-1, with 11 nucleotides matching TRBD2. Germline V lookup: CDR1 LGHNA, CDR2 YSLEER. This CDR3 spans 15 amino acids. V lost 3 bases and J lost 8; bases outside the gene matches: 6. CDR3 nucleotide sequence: TGCGCCAGCAGCCAGACTAGCGGGATCGTAGATGAGCAGTTCTTC. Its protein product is CASSQTSGIVDEQFF.

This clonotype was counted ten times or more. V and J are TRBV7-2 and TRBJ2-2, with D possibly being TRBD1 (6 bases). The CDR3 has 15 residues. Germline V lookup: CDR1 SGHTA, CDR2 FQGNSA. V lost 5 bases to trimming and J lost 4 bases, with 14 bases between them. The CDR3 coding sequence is TGTGCCAGCAGCCCCCGCCTAGGGGGCACCGGGGAGCTGTTTTTT. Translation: CASSPRLGGTGELFF. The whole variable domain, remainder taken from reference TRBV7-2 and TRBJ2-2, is GAGVSQSPSNKVTEKGKDVELRCDPISGHTALYWYRQSLGQGLEFLIYFQGNSAPDKSGLPSDRFSAERTGGSVSTLTIQRTQQEDSAVYLCASSPRLGGTGELFFGEGSRLTVL.

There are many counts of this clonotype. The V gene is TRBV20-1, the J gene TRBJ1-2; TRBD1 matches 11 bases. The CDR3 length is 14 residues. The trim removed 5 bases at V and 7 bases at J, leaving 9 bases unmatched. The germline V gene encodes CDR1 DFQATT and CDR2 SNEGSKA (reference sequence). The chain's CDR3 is CSALLGTGGVGYTF. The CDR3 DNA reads TGCAGTGCTCTTCTCGGGACAGGGGGAGTTGGCTACACCTTC.

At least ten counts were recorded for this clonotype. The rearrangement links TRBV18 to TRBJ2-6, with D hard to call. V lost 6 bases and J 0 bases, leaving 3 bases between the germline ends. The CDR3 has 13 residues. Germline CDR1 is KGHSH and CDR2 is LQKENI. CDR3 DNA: TGTGCCAGCTCCGCCTCTGGGGCCAACGTCCTGACTTTC. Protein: CASSASGANVLTF. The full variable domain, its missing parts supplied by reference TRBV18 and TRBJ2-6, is NAGVMQNPRHLVRRRGQEARLRCSPMKGHSHVYWYRQLPEEGLKFMVYLQKENIIDESGMPKERFSAEFPKEGPSILRIQQVVRGDSAAYFCASSASGANVLTFGAGSRLTVL.

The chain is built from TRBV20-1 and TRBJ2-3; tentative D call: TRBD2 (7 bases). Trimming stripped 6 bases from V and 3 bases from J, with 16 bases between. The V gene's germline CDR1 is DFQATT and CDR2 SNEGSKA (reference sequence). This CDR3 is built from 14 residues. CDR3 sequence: CSAQRGGPTDTQYF. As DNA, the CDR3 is TGCAGTGCACAGAGGGGGGGCCCTACAGATACGCAGTATTTT.

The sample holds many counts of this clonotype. This chain's CDR3 is CASSRGIQETQYF. As DNA, the CDR3 is TGTGCCAGCAGCCGGGGGATCCAAGAGACCCAGTACTTC. The chain couples TRBV11-2 to TRBJ2-5, with D possibly being TRBD2 (6 bases). Germline V lookup: CDR1 SGHAT, CDR2 FQNNGV. V lost 5 bases, J lost 1 base, and 8 bases lay in between. The CDR3 has 13 residues.

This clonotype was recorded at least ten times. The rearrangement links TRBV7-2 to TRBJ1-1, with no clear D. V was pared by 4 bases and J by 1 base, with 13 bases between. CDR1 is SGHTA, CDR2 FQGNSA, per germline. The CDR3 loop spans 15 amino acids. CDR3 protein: CASSSSADSNTEAFF. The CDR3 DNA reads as TGTGCCAGCAGCTCAAGTGCGGACTCGAACACTGAAGCTTTCTTT.

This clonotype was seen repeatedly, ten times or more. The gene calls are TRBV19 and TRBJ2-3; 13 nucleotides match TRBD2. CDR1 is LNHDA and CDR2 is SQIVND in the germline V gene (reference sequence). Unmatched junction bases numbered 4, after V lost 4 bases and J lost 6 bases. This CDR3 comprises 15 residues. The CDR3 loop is CASSRLAGGLDTQYF. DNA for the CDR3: TGTGCCAGTAGTAGACTAGCGGGAGGCTTGGATACGCAGTATTTT.

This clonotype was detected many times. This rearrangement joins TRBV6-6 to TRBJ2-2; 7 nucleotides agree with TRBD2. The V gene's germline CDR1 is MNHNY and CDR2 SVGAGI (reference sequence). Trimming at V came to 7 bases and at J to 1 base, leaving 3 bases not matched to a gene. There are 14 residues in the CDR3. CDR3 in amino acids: CASTSGVNTGELFF. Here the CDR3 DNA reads TGTGCCAGCACCAGCGGGGTGAACACCGGGGAGCTGTTTTTT.

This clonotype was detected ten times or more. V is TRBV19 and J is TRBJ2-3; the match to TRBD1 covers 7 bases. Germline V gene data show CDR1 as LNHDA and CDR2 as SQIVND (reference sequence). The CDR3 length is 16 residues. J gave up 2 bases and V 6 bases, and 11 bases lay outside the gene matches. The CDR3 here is CASSTPGQRYTDTQYF. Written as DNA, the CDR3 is TGTGCCAGTAGCACTCCGGGACAGCGATACACAGATACGCAGTATTTT.